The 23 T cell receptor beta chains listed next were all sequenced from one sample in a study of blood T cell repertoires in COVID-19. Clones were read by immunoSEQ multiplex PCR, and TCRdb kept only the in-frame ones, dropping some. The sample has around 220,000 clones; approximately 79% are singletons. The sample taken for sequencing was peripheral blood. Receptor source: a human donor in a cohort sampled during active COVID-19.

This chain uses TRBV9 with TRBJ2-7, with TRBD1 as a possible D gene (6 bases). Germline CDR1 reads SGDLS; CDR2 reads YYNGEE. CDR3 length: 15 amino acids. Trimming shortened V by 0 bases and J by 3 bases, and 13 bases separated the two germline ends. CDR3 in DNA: TGTGCCAGCAGCGTAGGTGCAGGGGCCGACTACGAGCAGTACTTC. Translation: CASSVGAGADYEQYF.

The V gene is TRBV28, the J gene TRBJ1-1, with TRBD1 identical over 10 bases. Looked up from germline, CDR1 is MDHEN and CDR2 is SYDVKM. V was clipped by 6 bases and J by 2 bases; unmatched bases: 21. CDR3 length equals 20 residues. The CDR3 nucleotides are TGTGCCAGCAGCCCCCTCACCCACCGCCGGGACAGGGGAGGAAACACTGAAGCTTTCTTT. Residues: CASSPLTHRRDRGGNTEAFF.

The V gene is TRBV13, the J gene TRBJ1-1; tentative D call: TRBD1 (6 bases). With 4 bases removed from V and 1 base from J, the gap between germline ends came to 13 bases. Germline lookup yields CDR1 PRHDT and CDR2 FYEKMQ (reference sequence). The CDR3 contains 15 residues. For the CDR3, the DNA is TGTGCCAGCAGCTCGAACAGGGCCTCGAACACTGAAGCTTTCTTT. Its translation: CASSSNRASNTEAFF.

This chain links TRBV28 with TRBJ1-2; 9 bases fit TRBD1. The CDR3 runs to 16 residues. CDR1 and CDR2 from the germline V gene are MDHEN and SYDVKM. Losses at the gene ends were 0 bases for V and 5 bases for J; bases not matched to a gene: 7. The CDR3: CASSLWGGGTGYGYTF. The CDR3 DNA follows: TGTGCCAGCAGTTTATGGGGTGGTGGGACAGGGTATGGCTACACCTTC.

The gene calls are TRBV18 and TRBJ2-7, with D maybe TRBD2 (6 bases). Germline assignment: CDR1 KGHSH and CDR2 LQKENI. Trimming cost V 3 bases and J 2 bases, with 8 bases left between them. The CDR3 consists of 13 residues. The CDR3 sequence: CASSPGGTYEQYF. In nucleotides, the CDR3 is TGTGCCAGCTCACCCGGCGGGACCTACGAGCAGTACTTC.

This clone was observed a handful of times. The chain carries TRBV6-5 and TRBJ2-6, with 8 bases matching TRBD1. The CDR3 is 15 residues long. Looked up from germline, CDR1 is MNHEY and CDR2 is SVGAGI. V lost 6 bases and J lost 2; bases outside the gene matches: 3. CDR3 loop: CASRQGGPGANVLTF. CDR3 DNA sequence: TGTGCCAGCAGACAGGGGGGTCCTGGGGCCAACGTCCTGACTTTC.

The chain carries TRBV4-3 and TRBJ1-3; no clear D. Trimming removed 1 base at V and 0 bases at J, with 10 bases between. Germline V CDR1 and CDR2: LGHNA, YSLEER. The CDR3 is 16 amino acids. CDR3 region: CASSQGWQISGNTIYF. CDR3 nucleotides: TGCGCCAGCAGCCAAGGGTGGCAGATCTCTGGAAACACCATATATTTT.

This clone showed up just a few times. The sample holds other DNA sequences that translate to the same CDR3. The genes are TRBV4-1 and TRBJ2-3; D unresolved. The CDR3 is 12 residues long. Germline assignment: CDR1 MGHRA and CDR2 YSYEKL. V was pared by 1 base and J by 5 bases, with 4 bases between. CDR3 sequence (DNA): TGCGCCAGCAGCCAAGGTCGAGATACGCAGTATTTT. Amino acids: CASSQGRDTQYF.

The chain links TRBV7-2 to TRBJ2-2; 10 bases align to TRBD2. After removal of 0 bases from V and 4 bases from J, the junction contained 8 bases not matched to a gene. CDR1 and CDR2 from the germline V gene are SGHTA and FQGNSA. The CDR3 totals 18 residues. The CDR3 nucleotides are TGTGCCAGCAGCTTAGCGAGGCTAGCGGGAGAGGGCACCGGGGAGCTGTTTTTT. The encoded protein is CASSLARLAGEGTGELFF.

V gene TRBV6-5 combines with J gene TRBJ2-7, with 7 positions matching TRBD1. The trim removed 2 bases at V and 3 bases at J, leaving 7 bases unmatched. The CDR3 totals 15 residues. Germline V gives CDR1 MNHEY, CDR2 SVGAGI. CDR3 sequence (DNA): TGTGCCAGCAGTTACATGCCAGGGGGTTTCTACGAGCAGTACTTC. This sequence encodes CASSYMPGGFYEQYF.

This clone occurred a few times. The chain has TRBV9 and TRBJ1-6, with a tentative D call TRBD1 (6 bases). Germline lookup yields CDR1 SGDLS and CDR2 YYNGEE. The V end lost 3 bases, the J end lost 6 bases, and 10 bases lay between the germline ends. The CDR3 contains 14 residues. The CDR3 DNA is TGTGCCAGCAGCGAGGGGACACTTAATTCACCCCTCCACTTT. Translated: CASSEGTLNSPLHF. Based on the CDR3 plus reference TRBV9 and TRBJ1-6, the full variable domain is DSGVTQTPKHLITATGQRVTLRCSPRSGDLSVYWYQQSLDQGLQFLIQYYNGEERAKGNILERFSAQQFPDLHSELNLSSLELGDSALYFCASSEGTLNSPLHFGNGTRLTVT.

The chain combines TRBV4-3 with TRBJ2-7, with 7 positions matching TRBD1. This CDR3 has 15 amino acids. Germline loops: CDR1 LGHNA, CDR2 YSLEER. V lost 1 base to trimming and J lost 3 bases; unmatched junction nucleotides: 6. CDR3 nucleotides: TGCGCCAGCAGCCAAGGACAGGGTGTGGACTACGAGCAGTACTTC. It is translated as CASSQGQGVDYEQYF.

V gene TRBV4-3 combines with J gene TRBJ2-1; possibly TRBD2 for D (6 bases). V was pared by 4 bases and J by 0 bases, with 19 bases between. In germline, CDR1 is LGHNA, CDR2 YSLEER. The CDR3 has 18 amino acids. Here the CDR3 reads CASSLRRGGGNSYNEQFF. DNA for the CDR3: TGCGCCAGCAGCCTAAGGCGGGGTGGAGGGAACTCCTACAATGAGCAGTTCTTC.

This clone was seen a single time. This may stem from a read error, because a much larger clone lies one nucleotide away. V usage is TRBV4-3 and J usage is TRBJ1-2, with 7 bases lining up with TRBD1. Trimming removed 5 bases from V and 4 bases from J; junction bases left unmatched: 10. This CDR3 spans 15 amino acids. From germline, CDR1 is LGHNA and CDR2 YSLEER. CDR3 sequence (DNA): TGCGCCAGCAGCAATCCGACAGGGATGATCTATGGCTACACCTTC. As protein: CASSNPTGMIYGYTF.

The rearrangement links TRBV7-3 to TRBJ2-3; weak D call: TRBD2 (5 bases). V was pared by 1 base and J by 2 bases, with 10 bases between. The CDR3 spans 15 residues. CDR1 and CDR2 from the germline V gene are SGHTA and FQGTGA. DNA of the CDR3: TGTGCCAGCAGCTTAAAAGGAGGCCACACAGATACGCAGTATTTT. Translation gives CASSLKGGHTDTQYF.

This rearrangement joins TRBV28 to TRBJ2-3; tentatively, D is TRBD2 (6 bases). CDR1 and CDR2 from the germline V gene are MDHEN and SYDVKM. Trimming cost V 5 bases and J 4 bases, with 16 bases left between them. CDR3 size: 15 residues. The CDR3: CASSAASANPDTQYF. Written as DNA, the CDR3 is TGTGCCAGCAGTGCTGCTAGCGCGAATCCAGATACGCAGTATTTT.

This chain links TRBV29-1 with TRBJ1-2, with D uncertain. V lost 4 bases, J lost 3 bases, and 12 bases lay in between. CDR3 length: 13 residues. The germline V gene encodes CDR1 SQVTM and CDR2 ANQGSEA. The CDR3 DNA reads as TGCAGCGTTGGGTTCCGGGAGTACTATGGCTACACCTTC. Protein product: CSVGFREYYGYTF.

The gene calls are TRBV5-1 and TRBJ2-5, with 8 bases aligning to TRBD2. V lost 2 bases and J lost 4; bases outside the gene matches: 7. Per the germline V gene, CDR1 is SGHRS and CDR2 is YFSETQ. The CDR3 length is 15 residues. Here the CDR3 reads CASSLMLAGVETQYF. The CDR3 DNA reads TGCGCCAGCAGCTTAATGCTAGCGGGCGTAGAGACCCAGTACTTC.

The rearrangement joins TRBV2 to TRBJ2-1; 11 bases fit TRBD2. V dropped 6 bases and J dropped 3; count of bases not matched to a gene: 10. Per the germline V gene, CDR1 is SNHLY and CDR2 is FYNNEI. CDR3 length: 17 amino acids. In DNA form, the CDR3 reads TGTGCCAGCAGGTTAGTAGCGGGAGGGCCCCGCTACAATGAGCAGTTCTTC. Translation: CASRLVAGGPRYNEQFF.

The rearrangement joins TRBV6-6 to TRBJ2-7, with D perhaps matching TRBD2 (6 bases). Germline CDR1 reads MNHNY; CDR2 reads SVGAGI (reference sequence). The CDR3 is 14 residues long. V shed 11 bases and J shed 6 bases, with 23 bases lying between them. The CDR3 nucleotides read TGTGCCCACGCTCCTCCGGGACTGAATTCCGAGCAGTACTTC. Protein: CAHAPPGLNSEQYF.

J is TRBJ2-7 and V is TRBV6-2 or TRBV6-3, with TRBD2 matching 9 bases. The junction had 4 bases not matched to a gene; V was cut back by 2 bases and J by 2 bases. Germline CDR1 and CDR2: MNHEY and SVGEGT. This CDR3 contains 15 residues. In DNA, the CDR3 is TGTGCCAGCAGTTACGTTTTAGCGGGAGCCTACGAGCAGTACTTC. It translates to CASSYVLAGAYEQYF.

In DNA form, the CDR3 reads TGTGCCTGGAGTGCGACATTAACCTCTGGGGCCAACGTCCTGACTTTC. It codes for CAWSATLTSGANVLTF. The chain couples TRBV30 to TRBJ2-6; no firm D call. This CDR3 region has 16 residues. With 1 base removed from V and 0 bases from J, the gap between germline ends came to 10 bases. Germline CDR1 is GTSNPN and CDR2 is SVGIG (reference sequence).

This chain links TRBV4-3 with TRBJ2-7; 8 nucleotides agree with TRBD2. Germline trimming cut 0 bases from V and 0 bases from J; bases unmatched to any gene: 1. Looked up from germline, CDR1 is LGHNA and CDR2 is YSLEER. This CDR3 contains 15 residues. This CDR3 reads CASSQETSGSYEQYF. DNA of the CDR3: TGCGCCAGCAGCCAAGAAACTAGCGGCTCCTACGAGCAGTACTTC.